Listed here are 14 T cell receptor beta chains from one sample, sequenced in a study of cytomegalovirus exposure and HLA in healthy donors listed by TCRdb under 2017. Library construction relied on the immunoSEQ multiplex PCR assay. For the multiplex PCR, a mixture combining 60 forward primers for TCR Vbeta segments and 13 reverse primers for TCR Jbeta segments was used. Held by TCRdb, this immuneACCESS table contains in-frame sequences only and omits some clones. Under half of the omission traces to an unresolved V gene where checked; the cause of the rest is unknown. This sample's table carries about 200,000 clones. The ten largest clones take up approximately 0.74% of the sample. The sample consisted of PBMCs. These receptors all come from a boy younger than 18 in good health and CMV-seronegative.

The chain is built from TRBV5-1 and TRBJ2-1, with 7 positions matching TRBD2. The CDR3 sequence is 14 residues long. Losses at the gene ends were 5 bases for V and 5 bases for J; bases not matched to a gene: 7. From germline, CDR1 is SGHRS and CDR2 YFSETQ. The CDR3 DNA is TGCGCCAGCAGTCATGGGGGGGGTGACAATGAGCAGTTCTTC. Its protein is CASSHGGGDNEQFF.

V usage is TRBV7-9 and J usage is TRBJ1-2; D call uncertain. Germline-derived CDR1 and CDR2 are SEHNR and FQNEAQ (reference sequence). Trimming left V 1 base short and J 7 bases short, with 10 bases between. The CDR3 sequence is 13 residues long. CDR3 loop: CASSLGGLSGYTF. The DNA for the CDR3 is TGTGCCAGCAGCTTAGGCGGACTTAGTGGCTACACCTTC.

V is TRBV19 and J is TRBJ2-7; no reliable D call. V was pared by 3 bases and J by 2 bases, with 14 bases between. CDR1 is LNHDA and CDR2 is SQIVND in the germline V gene (reference sequence). The CDR3 consists of 15 residues. DNA for the CDR3: TGTGCCAGTAGTATTTCCTGGGCCCCAACCTACGAGCAGTACTTC. Its protein product is CASSISWAPTYEQYF.

The DNA of the CDR3 is TGTGCCAGCAGCGGACTAGCGGGTAACACCGGGGAGCTGTTTTTT. It translates to CASSGLAGNTGELFF. V usage is TRBV9 and J usage is TRBJ2-2, with TRBD2 matching over 10 bases. Per the germline V gene, CDR1 is SGDLS and CDR2 is YYNGEE. V gave up 3 bases and J gave up 2 bases; unmatched junction bases: 1. The length of the CDR3 is 15 residues. Based on the CDR3 plus reference TRBV9 and TRBJ2-2, the full variable domain is DSGVTQTPKHLITATGQRVTLRCSPRSGDLSVYWYQQSLDQGLQFLIQYYNGEERAKGNILERFSAQQFPDLHSELNLSSLELGDSALYFCASSGLAGNTGELFFGEGSRLTVL.

This sequence joins TRBV18 and TRBJ2-2, with D possibly matching TRBD2 (6 bases). Trimming removed 3 bases at V and 6 bases at J, with 8 bases between. Germline V lookup: CDR1 KGHSH, CDR2 LQKENI. CDR3 size: 13 residues. This chain's CDR3 is CASSPPGAGELFF. CDR3 coding DNA: TGTGCCAGCTCACCCCCGGGGGCCGGGGAGCTGTTTTTT.

Note on this clone: Additional DNA sequences in this sample encode the identical CDR3. The chain combines TRBV15 with TRBJ2-1, with 13 bases that match TRBD2. The junction had 11 bases not matched to a gene; V was cut back by 3 bases and J by 0 bases. Germline CDR1 is LNHNV and CDR2 is YYDKDF (reference sequence). The CDR3 extends over 20 amino acids. CDR3 protein: CATSRATGTSGASSYNEQFF. As DNA, the CDR3 is TGTGCCACCAGCAGGGCCACCGGGACTAGCGGGGCGAGCTCCTACAATGAGCAGTTCTTC.

Written as DNA, the CDR3 is TGCGCCAGCAGCCCCCGACAAGTAACCAACACTGAAGCTTTCTTT. This sequence encodes CASSPRQVTNTEAFF. The chain is built from TRBV5-1 and TRBJ1-1; no definite D call. The CDR3 covers 15 residues. Between the trimmed V and J ends, which lost 4 bases and 2 bases, there was a span of 15 bases. Germline values: CDR1 SGHRS, CDR2 YFSETQ.

The J gene is TRBJ1-1, the V gene TRBV5-1; 10 bases are shared with TRBD1. This CDR3 spans 16 amino acids. Losses at the gene ends were 3 bases for V and 5 bases for J; bases not matched to a gene: 10. CDR1 is SGHRS, CDR2 YFSETQ, per germline. The CDR3 region is CASSSDRGPLLTEAFF. CDR3 DNA sequence: TGCGCCAGCAGCTCTGACAGGGGGCCATTGTTGACTGAAGCTTTCTTT. Full variable domain (rest looked up from reference TRBV5-1 and TRBJ1-1): KAGVTQTPRYLIKTRGQQVTLSCSPISGHRSVSWYQQTPGQGLQFLFEYFSETQRNKGNFPGRFSGRQFSNSRSEMNVSTLELGDSALYLCASSSDRGPLLTEAFFGQGTRLTVV.

The V gene is TRBV30, the J gene TRBJ2-7, with 7 bases lining up with TRBD1. V was clipped by 3 bases and J by 4 bases; unmatched bases: 9. The germline V gene encodes CDR1 GTSNPN and CDR2 SVGIG (reference sequence). CDR3 length: 14 amino acids. CDR3 residues: CAWRRTGSSYEQYF. Here the CDR3 DNA reads TGTGCCTGGAGGCGGACAGGCTCCTCGTACGAGCAGTACTTC.

The CDR3 loop is CASSPLGNTIYF. DNA of the CDR3: TGTGCCAGCAGCCCCCTAGGAAACACCATATATTTT. This sequence joins TRBV7-9 and TRBJ1-3; no firm D call. CDR1 is SEHNR, CDR2 FQNEAQ, per germline (reference sequence). The CDR3 loop spans 12 amino acids. V lost 5 bases and J 4 bases, leaving 6 bases between the germline ends.

The V and J genes are TRBV28 and TRBJ2-3; possibly TRBD2 for D (6 bases). The V end lost 8 bases, the J end lost 2 bases, and 11 bases lay between the germline ends. Germline assignment: CDR1 MDHEN and CDR2 SYDVKM. The CDR3 is made up of 13 amino acids. The CDR3 reads CASSGGHTDTQYF. The CDR3 DNA sequence: TGTGCCAGCTCCGGGGGTCACACAGATACGCAGTATTTT. Looking up the rest from reference TRBV28 and TRBJ2-3 gives the full variable domain: DVKVTQSSRYLVKRTGEKVFLECVQDMDHENMFWYRQDPGLGLRLIYFSYDVKMKEKGDIPEGYSVSREKKERFSLILESASTNQTSMYLCASSGGHTDTQYFGPGTRLTVL.

The chain recombines TRBV7-9 with TRBJ2-7, with 7 positions matching TRBD1. V lost 3 bases, J lost 5 bases, and 4 bases stayed unmatched. The CDR3 sequence is 13 residues long. Germline lookup yields CDR1 SEHNR and CDR2 FQNEAQ (reference sequence). The CDR3 DNA reads as TGTGCCAGCAGCTTTAGACAGGGCCACGAGCAGTACTTC. Encoded protein: CASSFRQGHEQYF.

The chain has TRBV7-3 and TRBJ2-1; D is unclear. The V end lost 5 bases, the J end lost 4 bases, and 9 bases lay between the germline ends. This CDR3 has 13 amino acids. Germline V gene sequence: CDR1 SGHTA, CDR2 FQGTGA. CDR3 protein: CASSVFGYNEQFF. For the CDR3, the DNA is TGTGCCAGCAGCGTCTTCGGTTACAATGAGCAGTTCTTC.

V is TRBV27 and J is TRBJ2-2, with D unclear. Germline values: CDR1 MNHEY, CDR2 SMNVEV (reference sequence). With 5 bases removed from V and 5 bases from J, the gap between germline ends came to 6 bases. This CDR3 spans 12 amino acids. As DNA, the CDR3 is TGTGCCAGCAGTATACGGACCGGGGAGCTGTTTTTT. Protein sequence: CASSIRTGELFF.